The 30 T cell receptor beta chains below all came from one sample that was sequenced in a study of tissue T cells after allogeneic stem cell transplantation. Sequencing was performed with immunoSEQ multiplex PCR; in TCRdb, only in-frame clones are kept and a portion is missing. The data show about 22,000 clones, with 72% seen just once and less than 0.8% held by the top ten. The sample consisted of spleen. Receptors were obtained from a female BALB/c mouse in good health. The mouse line has the MHC haplotype H2-d.

Of note for this clone: Gene names are the mouse ones. Read data end 1 residue before the CDR3 end; the end is taken from the germline J gene. The genes are TRBV13-2 and TRBJ2-5; 10 bases fit TRBD1. CDR3 length: 15 amino acids. Per the germline V gene, CDR1 is NNHNN and CDR2 is SYGAGS (reference sequence). J lost 6 bases, V lost 1 base, and 5 bases had no gene match. This CDR3 reads CASGDPTGGGDTQYF. The DNA read from the CDR3 is TGTGCCAGCGGTGATCCGACAGGGGGCGGGGACACCCAGTAC.

Notes on this clone: Each gene name is a mouse one. Read sequence stops 1 residue before the CDR3 end, and the germline J gene provides the missing end. The gene calls are TRBV13-2 and TRBJ2-2; 8 nucleotides match TRBD2. The germline V gene encodes CDR1 NNHNN and CDR2 SYGAGS (reference sequence). The length of the CDR3 is 16 residues. The V segment lost 3 bases and the J segment 0 bases; nucleotides outside the gene matches: 4. The CDR3 bases that were read are TGTGCCAGCGGTGTGGACTGGGTGGCAAACACCGGGCAGCTCTAC. Translating it yields CASGVDWVANTGQLY. The full CDR3 is CASGVDWVANTGQLYF.

This clone was seen once. Gene names and germline refer to mouse. The read finishes 1 residue shy of the CDR3 end, and the germline J gene is used to complete it. The chain joins TRBV19 to TRBJ2-3; 9 bases map to TRBD1. V shed 3 bases and J 1 base; nucleotides not matched to a gene: 3. The CDR3 contains 15 residues. The V gene's germline CDR1 is FNHDT and CDR2 SITEND (reference sequence). The CDR3 here is CASSTGQGGAETLYF. The covered CDR3 bases are TGTGCCAGCAGTACGGGACAGGGTGGTGCAGAAACGCTGTAT.

Worth noting for this clone: Mouse names are used for the genes. The read terminates 1 residue before the CDR3 end, so the remaining end is supplied by the germline J gene. This chain joins TRBV19 and TRBJ1-1, with no clear D. The CDR3 has 11 amino acids. CDR1 and CDR2 (germline): FNHDT, SITEND (reference sequence). V lost 7 bases to trimming and J lost 1 base, with 5 bases between them. CDR3 amino acids: CASHKNTEVFF. Incomplete CDR3 DNA: TGTGCCAGCCACAAAAACACAGAAGTCTTC.

As concerns this clone: Gene names refer to mouse genes. The CDR3 here is CGARKQGANSDYTF. Partial CDR3 DNA: TGTGGTGCTAGGAAACAGGGTGCAAACTCCGACTACACC. The chain recombines TRBV20 with TRBJ1-2, with a possible D match to TRBD1 (6 bases). The CDR3 end is not reached by the read, which stops 1 residue before it; the germline J gene fills it in. Germline-derived CDR1 and CDR2 are GFQATS and STVNSAI. CDR3 length equals 14 residues. V shed 2 bases and J shed 0 bases, with 10 bases lying between them.

The sample holds a few counts of this clone. The germline and genes are mouse ones. Read sequence stops 1 residue before the CDR3 end, and the germline J gene provides the missing end. This same CDR3 is encoded by further DNA sequences in the sample. The rearrangement links TRBV13-1 to TRBJ1-5; D not resolved. The ends were cut back, 2 bases at V and 6 bases at J, with 3 bases in the middle. CDR1 NSHNY and CDR2 SYGAGN come from the germline V gene. This CDR3 has 11 amino acids. CDR3 amino acids: CASSDGQAPLF. Incomplete CDR3 DNA: TGTGCCAGCAGTGACGGCCAGGCTCCGCTT.

As regards this clone: Mouse gene names and germline throughout. The missing CDR3 end, 1 residue past where the read stops, is filled in from the germline J gene. The chain links TRBV31 to TRBJ2-3, with 11 bases matching TRBD2. Per the germline V gene, CDR1 is GKSSPN and CDR2 is SITVG. The CDR3 sequence is 16 residues long. With 3 bases clipped from V and 0 bases from J, the junction kept 5 bases outside the gene matches. CDR3 DNA (partial): TGTGCCTGGAGACGACTGGGGGGGACTAGTGCAGAAACGCTGTAT. Protein: CAWRRLGGTSAETLY. In full, the CDR3 is CAWRRLGGTSAETLYF.

About this clone itself: Gene names denote mouse genes. The missing CDR3 end, 1 residue past where the read stops, is filled in from the germline J gene. The rearrangement links TRBV5 to TRBJ2-7, with D possibly being TRBD1 (5 bases). From germline, CDR1 is LGHNA and CDR2 YNLKQL (reference sequence). This CDR3 is 14 amino acids long. V shed 2 bases and J shed 4 bases, with 12 bases lying between them. The sequenced CDR3 bases are TGTGCCAGCAGCCAAAATCCGACAGATTATGAACAGTAC. It translates to CASSQNPTDYEQY. The CDR3 in full is CASSQNPTDYEQYF.

A note on this clone: All gene names here are mouse names. The CDR3 goes on 1 residue after the read ends, and that part is filled in from the germline J gene. This same CDR3 is encoded by further DNA sequences in the sample. The chain recombines TRBV5 with TRBJ1-1, with D perhaps TRBD1 (6 bases). Between the trimmed V and J ends, which lost 4 bases and 0 bases, there was a span of 9 bases. The CDR3 runs to 14 residues. Germline V gives CDR1 LGHNA, CDR2 YNLKQL (reference sequence). The sequenced part of the CDR3 DNA is TGTGCCAGCAGCCTAGGACAGACAAACACAGAAGTCTTC. It yields the protein CASSLGQTNTEVF. The entire CDR3 protein is CASSLGQTNTEVFF.

Points on this clone: Gene names are the mouse ones. The read terminates 1 residue ahead of where the CDR3 ends, so the germline J gene completes it. This chain connects TRBV17 to TRBJ2-3, with 7 bases aligning to TRBD1. Germline V gene sequence: CDR1 MNHDT, CDR2 YYDKIL. CDR3 size: 12 residues. With 6 bases clipped from V and 3 bases from J, the junction kept 0 bases outside the gene matches. The covered CDR3 bases are TGTGCTAGCAGGGACAGGGCAGAAACGCTGTAT. It translates to CASRDRAETLY. The full-length CDR3 reads as CASRDRAETLYF.

A word on this clone: Gene and germline names: mouse. The CDR3 end lies 1 residue beyond the end of the read and is filled in from the germline J gene. The rearrangement links TRBV5 to TRBJ1-5; 7 bases are a match to TRBD1. Trimming at V came to 1 base and at J to 3 bases, leaving 0 bases not matched to a gene. The germline gives CDR1 LGHNA, CDR2 YNLKQL (reference sequence). The CDR3 extends over 14 amino acids. CDR3 sequence: CASSQGQGNQAPLF. The sequenced CDR3 bases are TGTGCCAGCAGCCAAGGACAGGGCAACCAGGCTCCGCTT.

A few counts support this clone. Genes here carry mouse names. The read terminates 1 residue ahead of where the CDR3 ends, so the germline J gene completes it. The chain is built from TRBV13-1 and TRBJ2-7; D unresolved. Trimming removed 0 bases at V and 0 bases at J, with 4 bases between. Germline CDR1 NSHNY, CDR2 SYGAGN. This CDR3 has 13 amino acids. CDR3 amino acids: CASSDVNSYEQYF. CDR3 DNA (partial): TGTGCCAGCAGTGATGTCAACTCCTATGAACAGTAC.

In its sample, this clone was seen a few times. Genes and germline come from the mouse. The missing CDR3 end, 1 residue past where the read stops, is filled in from the germline J gene. The rearrangement joins TRBV13-1 to TRBJ1-5; D ambiguous. With 2 bases removed from V and 3 bases from J, the gap between germline ends came to 9 bases. The CDR3 sequence is 14 residues long. CDR1 is NSHNY and CDR2 is SYGAGN in the germline V gene. The CDR3 loop reads CASSEPVGNQAPLF. The CDR3 bases that were read are TGTGCCAGCAGTGAACCAGTGGGCAACCAGGCTCCGCTT.

In regard to this clone: Gene names are mouse gene names. Incomplete CDR3 DNA: TGTGCCAGCGGTGAGGGACACTTTTCCAACGAAAGATTATTT. It translates to CASGEGHFSNERLF. The whole CDR3 is CASGEGHFSNERLFF. This chain joins TRBV13-2 and TRBJ1-4; D is perhaps TRBD1 (6 bases). The CDR3 is cut off 1 residue early in the read; its end comes from the germline J gene. Germline values: CDR1 NNHNN, CDR2 SYGAGS (reference sequence). The CDR3 has 15 amino acids. Deletions cut 2 bases from V and 0 bases from J, with 8 bases between.

Points on this clone: Gene names are the mouse ones. The CDR3 end lies 1 residue beyond the end of the read and is filled in from the germline J gene. The gene calls are TRBV13-1 and TRBJ2-5; the D gene is possibly TRBD1 (5 bases). CDR1 NSHNY and CDR2 SYGAGN come from the germline V gene. V was trimmed by 0 bases and J by 0 bases, leaving 5 bases between them. The CDR3 is 14 residues long. The CDR3 spells CASSDGQNQDTQYF. The CDR3 DNA, read in part, is TGTGCCAGCAGTGATGGACAGAACCAAGACACCCAGTAC.

This clone has a single count. Gene and germline names: mouse. CDR3 sequence: CGAREGSSYNSPLYF. The CDR3 DNA, read in part, is TGTGGTGCTAGGGAGGGGAGCTCCTATAATTCGCCCCTCTAC. V usage is TRBV20 and J usage is TRBJ1-6, with D uncertain. The CDR3 end falls 1 residue outside the read, so it is completed with the germline J gene. TRBJ1-6 is filed as an ORF, its function uncertain. V shed 0 bases and J shed 1 base, with 7 bases lying between them. The V gene's germline CDR1 is GFQATS and CDR2 STVNSAI. The CDR3 is 15 residues long.

Concerning this clone: Mouse gene names and germline throughout. The read gets to within 1 residue of the CDR3 end, and the germline J gene fills in the rest. The chain employs TRBV20 and TRBJ1-4; a weak D match, TRBD1 (6 bases). V lost 5 bases to trimming and J lost 0 bases, with 13 bases between them. Germline V CDR1 and CDR2: GFQATS, STVNSAI. The CDR3 has 15 residues. CDR3 amino acids: CGAFPGQISNERLFF. The DNA read from the CDR3 is TGTGGTGCTTTTCCGGGACAAATTTCCAACGAAAGATTATTT. The full variable domain, completed using reference TRBV20 and TRBJ1-4, is GALVYQYPRRTICKSGTSMRMECQAVGFQATSVAWYRQSPQKTFELIALSTVNSAIKYEQNFTQEKFPISHPNLSFSSMTVLNAYLEDRGLYLCGAFPGQISNERLFFGHGTKLSVL.

The table lists this clone with a few counts. The genes and germline here are from mouse. The observed sequence ends 1 residue before the CDR3 terminus, with the missing tail filled in from the germline J gene. This chain links TRBV16 with TRBJ2-7; TRBD1 might be the D (6 bases). The germline CDR1 and CDR2 sequences are SGHSA and FRNQAP. V gave up 1 base and J gave up 6 bases, with 7 bases separating them. The CDR3 is 12 amino acids. CDR3 bases read: TGTGCAAGCAGCTTAGCCAGGGGTGAACAGTAC. Its protein is CASSLARGEQY. The full CDR3 sequence reads CASSLARGEQYF. Full variable domain (remainder filled in from reference TRBV16 and TRBJ2-7): NAGVIQTPRHKVTGKGQEATLWCEPISGHSAVFWYRQTIVQGLEFLTYFRNQAPIDDSGMPKERFSAQMPNQSHSTLKIQSTQPQDSAVYLCASSLARGEQYFGPGTRLTVL.

As regards this clone: The gene names given are mouse names. The read gets to within 1 residue of the CDR3 end, and the germline J gene fills in the rest. V and J are TRBV31 and TRBJ2-5; maybe TRBD2 (6 bases). The germline V gene encodes CDR1 GKSSPN and CDR2 SITVG. The CDR3 is made up of 15 amino acids. V lost 0 bases, J lost 0 bases, and 10 bases lay in between. The part of the CDR3 DNA that was read is TGTGCCTGGAGTCTACTGGGTCTTAACCAAGACACCCAGTAC. Its protein product is CAWSLLGLNQDTQY. The complete CDR3 protein is CAWSLLGLNQDTQYF.

Worth noting for this clone: Genes here carry mouse names. The read terminates 1 residue before the CDR3 end, so the remaining end is supplied by the germline J gene. This chain connects TRBV14 to TRBJ2-1, with D tentatively TRBD1 (6 bases). V lost 2 bases, J lost 3 bases, and 12 bases lay in between. The CDR3 consists of 15 residues. CDR1 and CDR2 (germline): SGHDT, FRDEAV. The sequenced CDR3 bases are TGTGCCAGCAGTTTTTGGGACATACTCTATGCTGAGCAGTTC. As protein: CASSFWDILYAEQF. The CDR3 as a whole reads CASSFWDILYAEQFF.

Concerning this clone: Gene names are the mouse ones. The sequenced fragment ends 1 residue before the CDR3 boundary, so the rest is inferred from the germline J gene. The rearrangement joins TRBV13-3 to TRBJ1-3; TRBD1 agrees at 11 bases. Looked up from germline, CDR1 is NNHDY and CDR2 is SYVADS. J gave up 8 bases and V 4 bases, and 2 bases lay outside the gene matches. This CDR3 spans 13 amino acids. The CDR3 reads CASSRDRGDTLYF. The CDR3 bases that were read are TGTGCCAGCAGTCGGGACAGGGGGGATACGCTCTAT.

In the case of this clone: Mouse names are used for the genes. Read coverage stops 1 residue before the CDR3 terminus; the germline J gene supplies the remainder. The gene calls are TRBV13-3 and TRBJ2-7; 11 bases are a match to TRBD2. J gave up 3 bases and V 5 bases, and 1 base lay outside the gene matches. This CDR3 has 13 amino acids. Germline-derived CDR1 and CDR2 are NNHDY and SYVADS. The CDR3 spells CASRDWGDYEQYF. The sequenced CDR3 bases are TGTGCCAGCAGGGACTGGGGGGACTATGAACAGTAC.

Regarding this clone: Mouse germline and gene names are used. The CDR3 is cut off 1 residue early in the read; its end comes from the germline J gene. The V and J genes are TRBV3 and TRBJ2-5; 11 bases map to TRBD2. The germline CDR1 and CDR2 sequences are SNHLY and FYNGKV (reference sequence). Trimming cost V 3 bases and J 4 bases; bases outside gene matches: 0. The CDR3 consists of 14 residues. CDR3 DNA, as far as it was read: TGTGCCAGCAGCTTGGGACTGGGGGAAGACACCCAGTAC. It yields the protein CASSLGLGEDTQY. The entire CDR3 protein is CASSLGLGEDTQYF.

As for this clone: Mouse germline and gene names are used. Sequencing ends 1 residue short of the CDR3 end; the germline J gene provides the rest. V usage is TRBV20 and J usage is TRBJ1-2; 8 positions agree with TRBD1. This CDR3 is 14 amino acids long. Germline V gene sequence: CDR1 GFQATS, CDR2 STVNSAI. V gave up 5 bases and J gave up 0 bases; unmatched junction bases: 5. CDR3 amino acids: CGASHRGANSDYTF. The covered CDR3 bases are TGTGGTGCTTCTCACAGGGGGGCAAACTCCGACTACACC. Together with reference TRBV20 and TRBJ1-2, the CDR3 gives the full variable domain: GALVYQYPRRTICKSGTSMRMECQAVGFQATSVAWYRQSPQKTFELIALSTVNSAIKYEQNFTQEKFPISHPNLSFSSMTVLNAYLEDRGLYLCGASHRGANSDYTFGSGTRLLVI.

Notes on this clone: The genes are named according to mouse. Read sequence stops 1 residue before the CDR3 end, and the germline J gene provides the missing end. The rearrangement joins TRBV5 to TRBJ2-3, with 9 bases identical to TRBD2. With V trimmed by 0 bases and J by 0 bases, 4 bases remained unmatched. The germline gives CDR1 LGHNA, CDR2 YNLKQL (reference sequence). This CDR3 region has 17 residues. The CDR3 loop reads CASSQETGGTSAETLYF. Incomplete CDR3 DNA: TGTGCCAGCAGCCAAGAGACTGGGGGAACTAGTGCAGAAACGCTGTAT.

About this clone itself: Gene names and germline refer to mouse. The read stops 1 residue short of the end of the CDR3; the missing end is completed from the germline J gene. The J gene is TRBJ2-1, the V gene TRBV13-2, with D maybe TRBD2 (7 bases). Germline loops: CDR1 NNHNN, CDR2 SYGAGS (reference sequence). Trimming stripped 2 bases from V and 7 bases from J, with 13 bases between. The CDR3 consists of 14 residues. The sequenced part of the CDR3 DNA is TGTGCCAGCGGTGAGAGGGGGGCTGGGGCTGAGCAGTTC. This codes for CASGERGAGAEQF. The whole CDR3 sequence is CASGERGAGAEQFF.

This clone occurred a few times. Here the gene names and germline are mouse. The read comes to an end 1 residue before the CDR3 does, leaving the germline J gene to fill in the end. The genes are TRBV2 and TRBJ2-5, with D possibly being TRBD1 (6 bases). The CDR3 contains 15 residues. With 3 bases removed from V and 0 bases from J, the gap between germline ends came to 10 bases. Germline CDR1 and CDR2: LGHNA and YSYQKL. CDR3 DNA (partial): TGTGCCAGCAGCCAGACAGGTATTAACCAAGACACCCAGTAC. Translating gives CASSQTGINQDTQY. The entire CDR3 protein reads CASSQTGINQDTQYF.

Turning to this clone: Genes here carry mouse names. This chain's CDR3 is CASSPGQVQDTQYF. Incomplete CDR3 DNA: TGTGCTAGCAGTCCTGGACAGGTTCAAGACACCCAGTAC. The chain uses TRBV29 and TRBJ2-5, with TRBD1 matching 7 bases. The read finishes 1 residue shy of the CDR3 end, and the germline J gene is used to complete it. Per the germline V gene, CDR1 is MSHET and CDR2 is SYDVDS. This CDR3 spans 14 amino acids. The V segment lost 5 bases and the J segment 3 bases; nucleotides outside the gene matches: 5.

Worth noting for this clone: Genes here carry mouse names. The read ends 1 residue before the CDR3 terminus; that terminus is restored from the germline J gene. The V and J genes are TRBV31 and TRBJ2-5, with 10 bases identical to TRBD1. CDR3 size: 12 residues. The V gene end was trimmed by 7 bases and the J gene end by 4 bases; junction bases not matched to a gene: 2. CDR1 is GKSSPN and CDR2 is SITVG in the germline V gene. This chain's CDR3 is CALTGGKDTQYF. CDR3 DNA (partial): TGTGCCTTGACAGGGGGCAAAGACACCCAGTAC.

A remark on this clone: The gene names given are mouse names. With the read ending 1 residue before the CDR3 end, the germline J gene is used to fill in that end. The chain recombines TRBV5 with TRBJ2-2, with 7 bases aligning to TRBD1. Looked up from germline, CDR1 is LGHNA and CDR2 is YNLKQL (reference sequence). V lost 4 bases and J lost 1; bases outside the gene matches: 3. The CDR3 has 15 residues. Incomplete CDR3 DNA: TGTGCCAGCAGCCCTGGGACAGTAAACACCGGGCAGCTCTAC. This gives the protein CASSPGTVNTGQLY. In full, the CDR3 reads CASSPGTVNTGQLYF.